Below, one T cell receptor beta chain is given with its context. What it binds is unknown. This record belongs to a study of post-analysis software for immune sequencing data. For the study at large: Courses of disease covered relapsing-remitting, secondary progressive and progressive-relapsing multiple sclerosis. Study observations and caveats: The authors found that F measure strongly co-clustered same-batch samples. Diversity measured as normalized Chao1 was significantly lower in multiple sclerosis patients than in controls.

Unique molecular identifiers were built into the TCR beta cDNA libraries. Between about 0.95 and 11 million T cells gave rise to some 470,000 cDNA molecules. TCRdb fed the PCR reads into MiXCR, producing one record per CDR3 protein. The sample has hundreds of thousands of distinct CDR3 sequences; nearly 45% are singletons. This sequence was found in a girl aged 10 to 17 with multiple sclerosis. The sample was blood.

Written as DNA, the CDR3 is TGTGCCAGCAGTTTGAGGGGGTCCGGGGAGCTGTTTTTT. Translation gives CASSLRGSGELFF. The rearrangement joins TRBV12-3 or TRBV12-4 to TRBJ2-2, with D tentatively TRBD1 (6 bases). This CDR3 spans 13 amino acids. V was cut by 3 bases and J by 6 bases, with 8 bases left in between.